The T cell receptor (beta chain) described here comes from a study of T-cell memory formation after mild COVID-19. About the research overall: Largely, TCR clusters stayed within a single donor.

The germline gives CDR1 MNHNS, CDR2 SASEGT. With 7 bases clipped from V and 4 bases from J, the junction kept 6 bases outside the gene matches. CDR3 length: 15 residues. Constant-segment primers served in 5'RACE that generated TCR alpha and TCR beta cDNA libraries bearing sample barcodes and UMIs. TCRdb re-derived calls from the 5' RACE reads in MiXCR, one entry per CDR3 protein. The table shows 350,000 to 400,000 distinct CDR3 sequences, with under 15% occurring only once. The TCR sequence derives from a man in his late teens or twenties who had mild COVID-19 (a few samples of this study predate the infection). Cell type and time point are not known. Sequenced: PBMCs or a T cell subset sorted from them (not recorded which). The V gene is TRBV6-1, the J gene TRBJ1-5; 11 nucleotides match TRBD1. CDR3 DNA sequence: TGTGCCAGCACCCCAGGACAGGGGGCGAATCAGCCCCAGCATTTT. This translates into CASTPGQGANQPQHF.